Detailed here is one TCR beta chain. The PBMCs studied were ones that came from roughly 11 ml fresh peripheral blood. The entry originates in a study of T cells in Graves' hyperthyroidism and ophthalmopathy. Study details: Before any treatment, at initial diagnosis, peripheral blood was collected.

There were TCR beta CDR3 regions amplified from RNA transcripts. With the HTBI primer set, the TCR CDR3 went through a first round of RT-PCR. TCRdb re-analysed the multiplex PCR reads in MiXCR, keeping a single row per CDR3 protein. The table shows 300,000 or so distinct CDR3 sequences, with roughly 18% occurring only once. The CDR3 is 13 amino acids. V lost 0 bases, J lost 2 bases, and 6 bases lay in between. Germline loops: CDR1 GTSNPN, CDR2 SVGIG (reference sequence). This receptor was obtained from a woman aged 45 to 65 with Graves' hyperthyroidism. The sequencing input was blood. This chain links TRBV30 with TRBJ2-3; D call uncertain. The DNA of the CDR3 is TGTGCCTGGAGTGTAAGCTACACAGATACGCAGTATTTT. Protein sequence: CAWSVSYTDTQYF.